These T cell receptor beta chains were read from a single sample in a study of blood T cell repertoires in COVID-19. The data were produced by immunoSEQ multiplex PCR, yet TCRdb's version contains in-frame clones alone and is incomplete. The repertoire holds about 110,000 clones, with 70% to 75% as singletons. Sample: peripheral blood. The receptors originated from a human donor with acute or convalescent COVID-19. The donor label of this sample is uncertain. CDR3s include the opening cysteine and the closing phenylalanine or tryptophan. Fields, in order: CDR3 DNA, CDR3 protein, J gene, V gene, clone size, CDR3 length, D gene. A D gene is named only where the DNA matches it firmly. Size values are once, few and many counts, or a class for expanded clones, and some rows have none.

CDR3 DNA: TGTGCCAGCAGCCAAGAGATAAGGGGACAGGGGATCGAGGAAAAACTGTTTTTT
CDR3 protein: CASSQEIRGQGIEEKLFF
J gene: TRBJ1-4
V gene: TRBV4-2
clone size: .
CDR3 length: 18
D gene: TRBD1

CDR3 DNA: TGTGCCAGCAGCTTAGTTCTCGGCGGCTATGGCTACACCTTC
CDR3 protein: CASSLVLGGYGYTF
J gene: TRBJ1-2
V gene: TRBV7-9
clone size: .
CDR3 length: 14
D gene: .

CDR3 DNA: TGTGCCAGCAGCGGAACAGGGGCCCAATCGGATACGCAGTATTTT
CDR3 protein: CASSGTGAQSDTQYF
J gene: TRBJ2-3
V gene: TRBV9
clone size: .
CDR3 length: 15
D gene: TRBD1

CDR3 DNA: TGCGCCAGCAGCTTGTACTTAGGGGCCGCAAGTCAGGGAGCTTTCTTT
CDR3 protein: CASSLYLGAASQGAFF
J gene: TRBJ1-1
V gene: TRBV5-1
clone size: .
CDR3 length: 16
D gene: .

CDR3 DNA: TGTGCCAGCAGCCAAGATCTAGGGGCGCGAGGAAACACCATATATTTT
CDR3 protein: CASSQDLGARGNTIYF
J gene: TRBJ1-3
V gene: TRBV3-1/TRBV3-2
clone size: once
CDR3 length: 16
D gene: .

CDR3 DNA: TGTGCCAGCAGCTCACAGGGGGCAAGGGCAGATACGCAGTATTTT
CDR3 protein: CASSSQGARADTQYF
J gene: TRBJ2-3
V gene: TRBV7-8
clone size: .
CDR3 length: 15
D gene: TRBD1

CDR3 DNA: TGTGCCAGTAGAAAAGGGACAGGGGAAAACACCGGGGAGCTGTTTTTT
CDR3 protein: CASRKGTGENTGELFF
J gene: TRBJ2-2
V gene: TRBV19
clone size: .
CDR3 length: 16
D gene: TRBD1

CDR3 DNA: TGTGCCTGGAGTGTAGGCGGGGGGCAGTTCTTC
CDR3 protein: CAWSVGGGQFF
J gene: TRBJ2-1
V gene: TRBV30
clone size: .
CDR3 length: 11
D gene: TRBD2

CDR3 DNA: TGTGCCACCGGCGGGCTGATGGGCACAGATACGCAGTATTTT
CDR3 protein: CATGGLMGTDTQYF
J gene: TRBJ2-3
V gene: TRBV2
clone size: .
CDR3 length: 14
D gene: .

CDR3 DNA: TGTGCCAGCAGTGCTGAGTCCGCTCAGCCCCAGCATTTT
CDR3 protein: CASSAESAQPQHF
J gene: TRBJ1-5
V gene: TRBV6-2/TRBV6-3
clone size: .
CDR3 length: 13
D gene: .

CDR3 DNA: TGTGCCTGGATCGGAGGGGATGCCACTGAAGCTTTCTTT
CDR3 protein: CAWIGGDATEAFF
J gene: TRBJ1-1
V gene: TRBV30
clone size: .
CDR3 length: 13
D gene: .

CDR3 DNA: TGTGCCAGCTCACCATTGGAGGGGAAGACTGAAGCTTTCTTT
CDR3 protein: CASSPLEGKTEAFF
J gene: TRBJ1-1
V gene: TRBV18
clone size: .
CDR3 length: 14
D gene: .

CDR3 DNA: TGTGCCAGCAGTGACAGGGATCGGCCTAACTATGGCTACACCTTC
CDR3 protein: CASSDRDRPNYGYTF
J gene: TRBJ1-2
V gene: TRBV6-1
clone size: .
CDR3 length: 15
D gene: .

CDR3 DNA: TGCGCCAGCAGCAACGCGGGACGGGGAAACTATGGCTACACCTTC
CDR3 protein: CASSNAGRGNYGYTF
J gene: TRBJ1-2
V gene: TRBV5-1
clone size: once
CDR3 length: 15
D gene: .

CDR3 DNA: TGTGCCAGCAGTGCCCAGGGGGTCCTAACCGGGGAGCTGTTTTTT
CDR3 protein: CASSAQGVLTGELFF
J gene: TRBJ2-2
V gene: TRBV2
clone size: .
CDR3 length: 15
D gene: TRBD1

CDR3 DNA: TGTGCCAGCTCACCGACAACCGGGACAGGGGAGAGCGGGGAGCTGTTTTTT
CDR3 protein: CASSPTTGTGESGELFF
J gene: TRBJ2-2
V gene: TRBV18
clone size: .
CDR3 length: 17
D gene: TRBD1

CDR3 DNA: TGTGCCAGCAGCTTAGGGCAAAGTGGTGAAGCTTTCTTT
CDR3 protein: CASSLGQSGEAFF
J gene: TRBJ1-1
V gene: TRBV7-9
clone size: .
CDR3 length: 13
D gene: .

CDR3 DNA: TGCGCCAGCAGGCCACAGGGGCGGTATAATTCACCCCTCCACTTT
CDR3 protein: CASRPQGRYNSPLHF
J gene: TRBJ1-6
V gene: TRBV4-1
clone size: .
CDR3 length: 15
D gene: TRBD1

CDR3 DNA: TGTGCCAGCAGCTTCCTTAGCGGAAGTCTCACAGATACGCAGTATTTT
CDR3 protein: CASSFLSGSLTDTQYF
J gene: TRBJ2-3
V gene: TRBV7-8
clone size: .
CDR3 length: 16
D gene: .

CDR3 DNA: TGTGCCACCAGCCCCTGGGAGGAAGCTTTCTTT
CDR3 protein: CATSPWEEAFF
J gene: TRBJ1-1
V gene: TRBV15
clone size: .
CDR3 length: 11
D gene: .

CDR3 DNA: TGTGCCAGCAGTTACTCCACGGATGAGCAGTTCTTC
CDR3 protein: CASSYSTDEQFF
J gene: TRBJ2-1
V gene: TRBV6-5
clone size: .
CDR3 length: 12
D gene: .

CDR3 DNA: TGTGCCAGTAGTCTGGGGGGATCAGAGACCCAGTACTTC
CDR3 protein: CASSLGGSETQYF
J gene: TRBJ2-5
V gene: TRBV19
clone size: .
CDR3 length: 13
D gene: .

CDR3 DNA: TGTGCCAGCAGCTTGGAATTGCAGGGCCTCAACTACGAGCAGTACTTC
CDR3 protein: CASSLELQGLNYEQYF
J gene: TRBJ2-7
V gene: TRBV5-4
clone size: .
CDR3 length: 16
D gene: .

CDR3 DNA: TGTGCCAGCAGAGGACTAGCGGGGGCCGAGCAGTACTTC
CDR3 protein: CASRGLAGAEQYF
J gene: TRBJ2-7
V gene: TRBV2
clone size: once
CDR3 length: 13
D gene: TRBD2

CDR3 DNA: TGTGCCAGCAGTTACTTTGCGGGGGATTTGGAGACCCAGTACTTC
CDR3 protein: CASSYFAGDLETQYF
J gene: TRBJ2-5
V gene: TRBV6-5
clone size: .
CDR3 length: 15
D gene: TRBD2

CDR3 DNA: TGTGCCAGAAGCTTATTTATCGGGACAGGGGAACTAGAAGGCTACACCTTC
CDR3 protein: CARSLFIGTGELEGYTF
J gene: TRBJ1-2
V gene: TRBV5-3
clone size: .
CDR3 length: 17
D gene: TRBD1

CDR3 DNA: TGTGCCAGCAGCTTGATTTCAGGGAATCAGCCCCAGCATTTT
CDR3 protein: CASSLISGNQPQHF
J gene: TRBJ1-5
V gene: TRBV5-6
clone size: .
CDR3 length: 14
D gene: .

CDR3 DNA: TGCAGCGTCCAGGACAGGGCGGCTGGAAACACCATATATTTT
CDR3 protein: CSVQDRAAGNTIYF
J gene: TRBJ1-3
V gene: TRBV29-1
clone size: .
CDR3 length: 14
D gene: TRBD1

CDR3 DNA: TGTGCCAGCAGCCAAACAGGGTTGAACACTGAAGCTTTCTTT
CDR3 protein: CASSQTGLNTEAFF
J gene: TRBJ1-1
V gene: TRBV6-6
clone size: .
CDR3 length: 14
D gene: .

CDR3 DNA: TGTGCCAGCAGCCGTTTTGGGACAGGGGCTAATGAAAAACTGTTTTTT
CDR3 protein: CASSRFGTGANEKLFF
J gene: TRBJ1-4
V gene: TRBV7-9
clone size: .
CDR3 length: 16
D gene: TRBD1

CDR3 DNA: TGTGCCAGCAGCTTAATGTCTTACTCTGGGGCCAACGTCCTGACTTTC
CDR3 protein: CASSLMSYSGANVLTF
J gene: TRBJ2-6
V gene: TRBV7-3
clone size: .
CDR3 length: 16
D gene: .

CDR3 DNA: TGTGCCAGCAGCCTGGCCTCTCTGGATTCACCCCTCCACTTT
CDR3 protein: CASSLASLDSPLHF
J gene: TRBJ1-6
V gene: TRBV2
clone size: .
CDR3 length: 14
D gene: .

CDR3 DNA: TGTGCCAGCAGCCCAGGGGGCGGCAGGCAGCCCCAGCATTTT
CDR3 protein: CASSPGGGRQPQHF
J gene: TRBJ1-5
V gene: TRBV7-9
clone size: few
CDR3 length: 14
D gene: TRBD1

CDR3 DNA: TGTGCCAGTAGTATTACAGGGGGCGCGGAGACCCAGTACTTC
CDR3 protein: CASSITGGAETQYF
J gene: TRBJ2-5
V gene: TRBV19
clone size: few
CDR3 length: 14
D gene: TRBD1

CDR3 DNA: TGCGCCAGCAGCCCTTTCGCCCTCACAGGGGAGCAAAACATTCAGTACTTC
CDR3 protein: CASSPFALTGEQNIQYF
J gene: TRBJ2-4
V gene: TRBV4-1
clone size: .
CDR3 length: 17
D gene: TRBD1

CDR3 DNA: TGTGCCAGCAGAGACGACAGGGGTTTGGGCTACACCTTC
CDR3 protein: CASRDDRGLGYTF
J gene: TRBJ1-2
V gene: TRBV27
clone size: .
CDR3 length: 13
D gene: TRBD1

CDR3 DNA: TGTGCTAAGAGGGGGGGTTGCTATAATTCACCCCTCCACTTT
CDR3 protein: CAKRGGCYNSPLHF
J gene: TRBJ1-6
V gene: TRBV21-1
clone size: many
CDR3 length: 14
D gene: .